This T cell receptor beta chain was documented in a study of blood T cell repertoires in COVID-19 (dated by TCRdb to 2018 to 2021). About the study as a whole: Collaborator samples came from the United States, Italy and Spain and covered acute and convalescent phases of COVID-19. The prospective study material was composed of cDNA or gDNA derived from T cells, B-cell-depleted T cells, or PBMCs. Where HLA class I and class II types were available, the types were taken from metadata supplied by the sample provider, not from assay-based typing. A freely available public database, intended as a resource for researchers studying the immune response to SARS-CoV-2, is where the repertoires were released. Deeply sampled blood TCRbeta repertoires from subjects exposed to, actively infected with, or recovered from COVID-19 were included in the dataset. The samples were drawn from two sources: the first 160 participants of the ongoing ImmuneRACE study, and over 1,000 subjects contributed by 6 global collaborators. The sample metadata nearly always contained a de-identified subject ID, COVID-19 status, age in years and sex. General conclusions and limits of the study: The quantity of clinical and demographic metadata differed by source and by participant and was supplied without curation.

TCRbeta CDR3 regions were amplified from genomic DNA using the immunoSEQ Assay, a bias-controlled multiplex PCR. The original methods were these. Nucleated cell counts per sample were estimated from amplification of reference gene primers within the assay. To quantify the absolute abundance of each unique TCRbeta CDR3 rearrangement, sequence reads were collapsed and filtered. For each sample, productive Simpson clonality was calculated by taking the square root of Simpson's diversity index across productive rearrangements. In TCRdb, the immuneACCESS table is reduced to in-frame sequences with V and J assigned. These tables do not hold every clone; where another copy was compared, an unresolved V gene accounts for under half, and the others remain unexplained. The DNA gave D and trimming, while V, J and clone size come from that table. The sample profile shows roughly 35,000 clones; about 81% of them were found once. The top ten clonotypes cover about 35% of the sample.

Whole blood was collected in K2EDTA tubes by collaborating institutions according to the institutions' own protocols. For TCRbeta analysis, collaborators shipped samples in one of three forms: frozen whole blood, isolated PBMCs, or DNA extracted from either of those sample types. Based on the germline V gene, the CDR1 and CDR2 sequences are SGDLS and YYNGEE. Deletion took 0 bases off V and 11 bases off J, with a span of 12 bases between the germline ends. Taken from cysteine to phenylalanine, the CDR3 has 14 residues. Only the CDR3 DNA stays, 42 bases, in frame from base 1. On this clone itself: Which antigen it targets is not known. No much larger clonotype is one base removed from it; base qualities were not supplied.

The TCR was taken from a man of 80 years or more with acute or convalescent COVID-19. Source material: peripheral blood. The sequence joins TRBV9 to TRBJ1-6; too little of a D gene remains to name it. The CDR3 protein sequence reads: CASSVGARFAPLHF. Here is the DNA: TGTGCCAGCAGCGTAGGGGCCCGGTTCGCACCCCTCCACTTT.